This T cell receptor beta chain appears in the sequencing data of a study of T cells and Merkel cell carcinoma outcomes. Study observations and caveats: Repertoire plus T-cell density reportedly predicted Merkel cell carcinoma outcomes.

Assay used: immunoSEQ multiplex PCR; TCRdb lists only in-frame clones, some missing. In the table there are 8,000 to 9,500 clones, around 84% of which are singletons. A remark on this clone: What it recognizes is unknown.

This CDR3 is 14 amino acids long. The V gene end was trimmed by 1 base and the J gene end by 4 bases; junction bases not matched to a gene: 2. Germline V gene sequence: CDR1 SGHVS, CDR2 FQNEAQ. The sequence derives from a human donor with Merkel cell carcinoma. The chain carries TRBV7-8 and TRBJ2-5; 8 bases fit TRBD1. Sequencing was done on a sample of tumor tissue from Merkel cell carcinoma. CDR3 bases: TGTGCCAGCAGCTTAGGCGGACAGGGAGAGACCCAGTACTTC. It translates to CASSLGGQGETQYF.